Below are 8 T cell receptor beta chains sequenced from a single sample in a study of shared clonotypes between healthy human individuals. Libraries were prepared by immunoSEQ multiplex PCR; TCRdb keeps only in-frame clonotypes and omits some of them. Seen here are some 500,000 clones, less than 96% observed once, and the top ten hold roughly 0.06%. Material for sequencing was naive CD4+ T cells sorted from blood. Subset meaning: CD45RA+ positively selected. These receptors were collected from a woman between 25 and 40 years old in good health.

This rearrangement joins TRBV28 to TRBJ1-5; D uncertain. The germline V gene encodes CDR1 MDHEN and CDR2 SYDVKM. The CDR3 extends over 12 amino acids. Trimming removed 6 bases at V and 3 bases at J, with 6 bases between. The CDR3: CASSHYNQPQHF. The DNA of the CDR3 is TGTGCCAGCAGCCACTACAATCAGCCCCAGCATTTT.

V gene TRBV7-8 combines with J gene TRBJ2-7; the match to TRBD2 covers 9 bases. V was pared by 2 bases and J by 3 bases, with 5 bases of the junction left unmatched. CDR3 size: 15 residues. Per the germline V gene, CDR1 is SGHVS and CDR2 is FQNEAQ. CDR3 nucleotides: TGTGCCAGCAGCTTACCAGTAGCGGGGGACTACGAGCAGTACTTC. Amino acids: CASSLPVAGDYEQYF.

The chain has TRBV30 and TRBJ2-7; D unclear. The CDR3 is made up of 14 amino acids. V lost 1 base and J 0 bases, leaving 10 bases between the germline ends. Germline CDR1 is GTSNPN and CDR2 is SVGIG (reference sequence). The CDR3 region has the DNA TGTGCCTGGAGTGCCGGAAGGAGCTCCTACGAGCAGTACTTC. This encodes CAWSAGRSSYEQYF.

Turning to this clone: The same CDR3 also results from other DNA sequences found in this sample. V gene TRBV5-1 combines with J gene TRBJ2-5, with D unclear. The CDR3 extends over 11 amino acids. V was cut by 5 bases and J by 4 bases, with 6 bases left in between. CDR1 and CDR2 from the germline V gene are SGHRS and YFSETQ. CDR3 DNA sequence: TGCGCCAGCAGTTGGGGAGAGACCCAGTACTTC. Its protein product is CASSWGETQYF.

Points on this clone: This same CDR3 is encoded by further DNA sequences in the sample. The rearrangement joins TRBV6-5 to TRBJ1-1; D possibly corresponds to TRBD1 (5 bases). CDR1 and CDR2 from the germline V gene are MNHEY and SVGAGI. V lost 0 bases and J 1 base, leaving 6 bases between the germline ends. This CDR3 has 14 residues. The CDR3, as DNA: TGTGCCAGCAGTTACTCCCAGGGGAACACTGAAGCTTTCTTT. Protein product: CASSYSQGNTEAFF.

The chain couples TRBV7-3 to TRBJ2-3; D may be TRBD2 (6 bases). The V gene's germline CDR1 is SGHTA and CDR2 FQGTGA. The CDR3 length is 13 residues. V lost 5 bases, J lost 5 bases, and 11 bases lay in between. This CDR3 is CASSVTSRDTQYF. DNA of the CDR3: TGTGCCAGCAGCGTGACTAGTCGAGATACGCAGTATTTT. Variable domain in full (rest from reference TRBV7-3 and TRBJ2-3): GAGVSQTPSNKVTEKGKYVELRCDPISGHTALYWYRQSLGQGPEFLIYFQGTGAADDSGLPNDRFFAVRPEGSVSTLKIQRTERGDSAVYLCASSVTSRDTQYFGPGTRLTVL.

The rearrangement uses TRBV4-1 and TRBJ2-2; D is undetermined. The V end was cut by 0 bases, the J end by 5 bases, with 4 bases between. The germline V gene has CDR1 MGHRA and CDR2 YSYEKL. The CDR3 runs 13 residues. DNA of the CDR3: TGCGCCAGCAGCCAAGATCCGACCGGGGAGCTGTTTTTT. This codes for CASSQDPTGELFF.

V usage is TRBV7-9 and J usage is TRBJ2-5; weak D call: TRBD2 (5 bases). This CDR3 is 17 amino acids long. Trimming removed 2 bases from V and 1 base from J, with 17 bases in between. Germline V gene lookup returns CDR1 SEHNR and CDR2 FQNEAQ (reference sequence). The CDR3 loop is CASSLYARGRTQETQYF. CDR3 bases: TGTGCCAGCAGCTTATACGCCCGAGGGAGAACCCAAGAGACCCAGTACTTC.